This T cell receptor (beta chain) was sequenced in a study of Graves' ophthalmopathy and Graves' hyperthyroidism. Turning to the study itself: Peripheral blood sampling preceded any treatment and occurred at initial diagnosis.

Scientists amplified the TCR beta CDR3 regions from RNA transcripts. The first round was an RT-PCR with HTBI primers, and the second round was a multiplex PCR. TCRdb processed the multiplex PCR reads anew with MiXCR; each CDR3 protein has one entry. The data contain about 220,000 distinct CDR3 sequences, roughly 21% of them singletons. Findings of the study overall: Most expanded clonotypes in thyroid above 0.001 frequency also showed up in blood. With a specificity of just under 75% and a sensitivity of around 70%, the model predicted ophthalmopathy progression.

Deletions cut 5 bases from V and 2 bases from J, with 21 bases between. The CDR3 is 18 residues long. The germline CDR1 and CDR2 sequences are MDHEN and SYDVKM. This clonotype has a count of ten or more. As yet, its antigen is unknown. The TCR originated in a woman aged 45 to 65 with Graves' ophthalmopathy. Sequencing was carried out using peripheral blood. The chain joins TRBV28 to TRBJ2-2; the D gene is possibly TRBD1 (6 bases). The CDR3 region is CASSQPRPGTFNTGELFF. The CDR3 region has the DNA TGTGCCAGCAGTCAACCTCGTCCCGGGACATTTAACACCGGGGAGCTGTTTTTT.